A single sample gave rise to the 3 T cell receptor beta chains below, sequenced in a study of blood T cell repertoires in COVID-19. Produced via immunoSEQ multiplex PCR; TCRdb's table is partial and in-frame only. The table lists about 200,000 clones, 70% to 80% of them singletons. Source material: peripheral blood. These receptors all come from a woman in her 40s with COVID-19, enrolled during active disease.

In DNA, the CDR3 is TGTGCCAGCAGCCCACAGGGCACAGATACGCAGTATTTT. Translating it yields CASSPQGTDTQYF. The V gene is TRBV3-1 (or the pseudogene TRBV3-2), the J gene TRBJ2-3, with a possible D match to TRBD1 (5 bases). Trimming left V 4 bases short and J 1 base short, with 6 bases between. Germline CDR1 is LGHDT and CDR2 is YNNKEL (reference sequence). The length of the CDR3 is 13 residues.

V usage is TRBV3-1 (or the pseudogene TRBV3-2) and J usage is TRBJ2-5; 8 nucleotides match TRBD2. This CDR3 is built from 14 residues. V trimming: 4 bases; J trimming: 4 bases; junction bases outside the gene matches: 5. CDR1 and CDR2 (germline): LGHDT, YNNKEL (reference sequence). CDR3 residues: CASSPRTSTETQYF. The CDR3 DNA reads TGTGCCAGCAGCCCTCGGACTAGCACAGAGACCCAGTACTTC.

The V and J genes are TRBV29-1 and TRBJ2-5; perhaps TRBD1 as D (6 bases). Trimming took off 4 bases at V and 3 bases at J, with 9 bases between the two ends. Looked up from germline, CDR1 is SQVTM and CDR2 is ANQGSEA. The CDR3 sequence is 12 residues long. The chain's CDR3 is CSVGQDEETQYF. The CDR3, as DNA: TGCAGCGTTGGACAGGATGAAGAGACCCAGTACTTC.